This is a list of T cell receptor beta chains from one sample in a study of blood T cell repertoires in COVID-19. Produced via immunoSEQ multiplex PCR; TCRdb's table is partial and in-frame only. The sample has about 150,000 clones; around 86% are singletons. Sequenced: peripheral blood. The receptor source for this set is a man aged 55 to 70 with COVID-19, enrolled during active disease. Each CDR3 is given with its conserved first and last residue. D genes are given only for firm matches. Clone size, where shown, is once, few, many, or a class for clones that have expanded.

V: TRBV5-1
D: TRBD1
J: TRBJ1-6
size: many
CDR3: CASSFRDSNSPLHF
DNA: TGCGCCAGCAGCTTCCGGGACAGTAATTCACCCCTCCACTTT

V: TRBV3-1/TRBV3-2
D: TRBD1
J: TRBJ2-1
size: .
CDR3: CASSQYRGQGDEQFF
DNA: TGTGCCAGCAGCCAATACAGGGGACAGGGCGATGAGCAGTTCTTC

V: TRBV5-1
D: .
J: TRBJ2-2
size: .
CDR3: CASSMQGPSNTGELFF
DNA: TGCGCCAGCAGCATGCAGGGTCCGTCGAACACCGGGGAGCTGTTTTTT

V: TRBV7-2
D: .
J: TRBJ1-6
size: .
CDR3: CASSLGTGTNSPLHF
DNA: TGTGCCAGCAGCTTGGGGACGGGGACAAATTCACCCCTCCACTTT

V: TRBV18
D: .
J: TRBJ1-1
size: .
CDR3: CASSTTGFGAFF
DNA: TGTGCCAGCTCAACGACAGGTTTTGGAGCTTTCTTT

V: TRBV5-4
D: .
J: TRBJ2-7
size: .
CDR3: CASSYSQGNTVLEQYF
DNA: TGTGCCAGCAGCTACTCTCAGGGAAACACTGTTTTGGAGCAGTACTTC

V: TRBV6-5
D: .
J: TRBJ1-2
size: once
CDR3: CASRRTDNYGYTF
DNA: TGTGCCAGCAGGAGGACAGATAACTATGGCTACACCTTC

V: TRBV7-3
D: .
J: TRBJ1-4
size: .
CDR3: CASSLTPIQGSEKLFF
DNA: TGTGCCAGCAGCTTAACGCCTATCCAGGGAAGCGAAAAACTGTTTTTT

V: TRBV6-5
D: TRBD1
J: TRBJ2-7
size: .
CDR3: CASSSGQGSYEQYF
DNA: TGTGCCAGCAGCTCAGGACAGGGATCCTACGAGCAGTACTTC

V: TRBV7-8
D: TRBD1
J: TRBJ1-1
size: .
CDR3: CASSRQGPNTEAFF
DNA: TGTGCCAGCAGCAGACAGGGACCGAACACTGAAGCTTTCTTT

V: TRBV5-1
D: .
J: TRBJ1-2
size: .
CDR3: CASSLDRGGIYGYTF
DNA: TGCGCCAGCAGCTTGGATCGGGGCGGGATCTATGGCTACACCTTC

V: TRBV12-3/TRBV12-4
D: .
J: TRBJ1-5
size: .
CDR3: CATSLQGTQPQHF
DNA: TGTGCCACCTCCCTACAGGGCACTCAGCCCCAGCATTTT

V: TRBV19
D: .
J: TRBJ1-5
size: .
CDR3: CASRGASGNQPQHF
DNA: TGTGCCAGCCGGGGGGCGTCGGGCAATCAGCCCCAGCATTTT

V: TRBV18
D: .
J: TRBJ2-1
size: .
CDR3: CASSPWARTSIRDEQFF
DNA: TGTGCCAGCTCACCATGGGCTAGGACATCTATTAGGGATGAGCAGTTCTTC

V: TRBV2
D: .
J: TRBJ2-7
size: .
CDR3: CASSDPGHFF
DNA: TGTGCCAGCAGTGACCCGGGACACTTCTTC

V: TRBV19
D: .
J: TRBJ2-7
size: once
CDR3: CASSGSPGGTEQYF
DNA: TGTGCCAGTAGTGGCTCGCCCGGGGGTACGGAGCAGTACTTC

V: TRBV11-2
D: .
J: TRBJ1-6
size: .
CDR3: CASSLETGISPLHF
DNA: TGTGCCAGCAGCTTAGAAACCGGGATTTCACCCCTCCACTTT

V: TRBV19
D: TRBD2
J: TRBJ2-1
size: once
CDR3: CASKEGGAYNEQFF
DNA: TGTGCCAGTAAGGAGGGAGGGGCCTACAATGAGCAGTTCTTC

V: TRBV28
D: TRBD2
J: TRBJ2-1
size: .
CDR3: CASSSPGGAVHNEQFF
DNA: TGTGCCAGCAGTTCCCCGGGGGGGGCCGTCCACAATGAGCAGTTCTTC

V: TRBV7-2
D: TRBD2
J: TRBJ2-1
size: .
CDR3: CASSPGLGFNEQFF
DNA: TGTGCCAGCAGCCCGGGACTAGGATTCAATGAGCAGTTCTTC

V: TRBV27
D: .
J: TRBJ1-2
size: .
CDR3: CASSPSSNYGYTF
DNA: TGTGCCAGCAGTCCCTCTTCTAACTATGGCTACACCTTC

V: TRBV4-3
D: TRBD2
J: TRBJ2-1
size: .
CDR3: CASSQDRTSGRINEQFF
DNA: TGCGCCAGCAGCCAAGATAGGACGAGCGGGAGAATTAATGAGCAGTTCTTC

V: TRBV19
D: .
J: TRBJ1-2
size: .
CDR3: CASRGGAYYGYTF
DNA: TGTGCCAGTAGGGGAGGGGCATACTATGGCTACACCTTC

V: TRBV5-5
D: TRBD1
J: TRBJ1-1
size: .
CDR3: CASSQKTGQGVNTEAFF
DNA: TGTGCCAGCAGCCAAAAAACCGGACAGGGGGTAAACACTGAAGCTTTCTTT

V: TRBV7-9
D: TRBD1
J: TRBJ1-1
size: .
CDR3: CASSHLGTGVGDTEAFF
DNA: TGTGCCAGCAGCCACCTCGGGACAGGGGTTGGGGACACTGAAGCTTTCTTT

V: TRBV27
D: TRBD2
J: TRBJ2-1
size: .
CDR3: CASSFRLGLAVYNEQFF
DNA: TGTGCCAGCAGTTTCAGACTCGGACTAGCGGTGTACAATGAGCAGTTCTTC

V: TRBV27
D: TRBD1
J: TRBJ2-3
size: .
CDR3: CASSTRQGTGTDTQYF
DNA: TGTGCCAGCAGTACCCGACAGGGTACCGGGACAGATACGCAGTATTTT

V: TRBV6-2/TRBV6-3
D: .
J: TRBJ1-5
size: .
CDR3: CASSPKFEDQPQHF
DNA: TGTGCCAGCAGTCCCAAGTTTGAGGATCAGCCCCAGCATTTT

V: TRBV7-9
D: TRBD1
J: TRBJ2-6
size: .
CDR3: CASSPRQGAGANVLTF
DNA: TGTGCCAGCAGCCCCCGACAGGGAGCTGGGGCCAACGTCCTGACTTTC

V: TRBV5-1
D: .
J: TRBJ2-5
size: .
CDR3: CASSLAGGTRETQYF
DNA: TGCGCCAGCAGCTTGGCCGGTGGGACACGCGAGACCCAGTACTTC

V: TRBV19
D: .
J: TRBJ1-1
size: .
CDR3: CASRGRGSAMNTEAFF
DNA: TGTGCCAGTAGGGGTAGGGGCAGCGCCATGAACACTGAAGCTTTCTTT

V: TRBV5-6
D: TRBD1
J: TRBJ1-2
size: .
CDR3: CASSTGTGQFPYGYTF
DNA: TGTGCCAGCAGTACCGGGACAGGGCAGTTTCCATATGGCTACACCTTC

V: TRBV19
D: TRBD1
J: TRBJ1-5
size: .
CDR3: CASSIGVGVTRGLQPQHF
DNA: TGTGCCAGTAGTATCGGGGTGGGGGTGACAAGGGGGCTTCAGCCCCAGCATTTT

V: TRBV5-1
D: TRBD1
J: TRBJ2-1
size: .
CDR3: CASSGGQGLFYNEQFF
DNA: TGCGCCAGCAGCGGTGGACAGGGACTTTTCTACAATGAGCAGTTCTTC

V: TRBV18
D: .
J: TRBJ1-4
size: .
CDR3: CASSVGQGGEKLFF
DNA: TGTGCCAGCTCGGTCGGTCAGGGAGGCGAAAAACTGTTTTTT

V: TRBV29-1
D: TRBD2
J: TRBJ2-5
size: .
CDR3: CSVASGRGETQYF
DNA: TGCAGCGTTGCTAGCGGGAGAGGGGAGACCCAGTACTTC

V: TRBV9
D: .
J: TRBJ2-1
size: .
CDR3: CASSPHPEQAREQFF
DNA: TGTGCCAGCAGCCCCCACCCCGAACAGGCGCGTGAGCAGTTCTTC

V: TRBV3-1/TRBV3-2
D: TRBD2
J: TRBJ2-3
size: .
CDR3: CASSPKSSLAGHTDTQYF
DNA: TGTGCCAGCAGCCCCAAAAGCTCACTAGCGGGTCACACAGATACGCAGTATTTT

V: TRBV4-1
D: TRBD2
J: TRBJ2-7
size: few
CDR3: CASSQDDGGGYEQYF
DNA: TGCGCCAGCAGCCAAGATGACGGCGGGGGATACGAGCAGTACTTC

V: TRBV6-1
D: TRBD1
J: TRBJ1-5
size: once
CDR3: CASSEKPGTVSNQPQHF
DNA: TGTGCCAGCAGTGAAAAACCAGGGACAGTTAGCAATCAGCCCCAGCATTTT

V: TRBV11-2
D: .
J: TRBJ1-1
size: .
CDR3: CASSLDRTSNTEAFF
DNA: TGTGCCAGCAGCTTAGACAGGACATCGAACACTGAAGCTTTCTTT

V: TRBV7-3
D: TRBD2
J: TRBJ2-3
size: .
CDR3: CASSLNSGGADTQYF
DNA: TGTGCCAGCAGCTTAAATAGCGGGGGCGCCGATACGCAGTATTTT